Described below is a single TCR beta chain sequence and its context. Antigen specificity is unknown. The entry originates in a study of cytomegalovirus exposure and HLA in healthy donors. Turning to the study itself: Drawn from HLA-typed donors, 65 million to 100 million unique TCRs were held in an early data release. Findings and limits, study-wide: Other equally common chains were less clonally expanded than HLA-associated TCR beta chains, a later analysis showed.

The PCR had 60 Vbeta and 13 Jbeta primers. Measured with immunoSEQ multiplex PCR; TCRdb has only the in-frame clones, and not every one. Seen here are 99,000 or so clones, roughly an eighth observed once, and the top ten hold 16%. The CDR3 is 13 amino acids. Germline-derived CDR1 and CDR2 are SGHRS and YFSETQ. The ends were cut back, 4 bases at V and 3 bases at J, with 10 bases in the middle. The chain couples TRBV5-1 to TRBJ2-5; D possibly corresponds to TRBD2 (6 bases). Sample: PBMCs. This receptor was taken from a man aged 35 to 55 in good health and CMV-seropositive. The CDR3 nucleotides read TGCGCCAGCAGCCTACCGGGGGAAGAGACCCAGTACTTC. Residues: CASSLPGEETQYF.